Shown below are 10 T cell receptor beta chains from a single sample sequenced in a study of blood T cell repertoires in COVID-19. Sequenced by immunoSEQ multiplex PCR; TCRdb stores in-frame clones only, minus some. The sample records about 250,000 clones, 80% to 90% being singletons. The source material was PBMCs or T cells enriched from blood (not recorded which). Receptors were obtained from a man younger than 30 who had recovered from COVID-19.

The chain's CDR3 is CASSKGVGGLKSYEQYF. CDR3 in DNA: TGTGCCAGCAGCAAAGGGGTGGGAGGGTTGAAGTCCTACGAGCAGTACTTC. The chain uses TRBV21-1 and TRBJ2-7; whether TRBD2, the table's D call, matches the DNA was not checked. TRBV21-1 is noted as a pseudogene. The CDR3 has 17 residues.

V and J are TRBV7-6 and TRBJ1-2; no definite D call. CDR1 and CDR2 (germline): SGHVS, FNYEAQ. V lost 5 bases to trimming and J lost 5 bases, with 21 bases between them. CDR3 size: 16 residues. The CDR3 region has the DNA TGTGCCAGCAGCCCAAGTCTTGGAGTACCTGGTTATGGCTACACCTTC. It is translated as CASSPSLGVPGYGYTF.

The CDR3 reads CASNRGPEEGPEVTF. CDR3 coding DNA: TGTGCCAGCAACAGGGGACCCGAAGAGGGGCCTGAGGTCACCTTC. The rearrangement joins TRBV11-2 to TRBJ1-2; 7 bases match TRBD1. V was clipped by 7 bases and J by 13 bases; unmatched bases: 21. CDR3 length equals 15 residues. The germline V gene encodes CDR1 SGHAT and CDR2 FQNNGV.

This CDR3 reads CAWGWLGKDSPLHF. DNA of the CDR3: TGTGCCTGGGGCTGGCTCGGGAAGGATTCACCCCTCCACTTT. The genes are TRBV30 and TRBJ1-6; D remains ambiguous. The CDR3 sequence is 14 residues long. Germline V gives CDR1 GTSNPN, CDR2 SVGIG (reference sequence). V was pared by 5 bases and J by 8 bases, with 16 bases between.

The V and J genes are TRBV27 and TRBJ1-5, with TRBD1 as a possible D gene (5 bases). Trimming shortened V by 2 bases and J by 2 bases, and 10 bases separated the two germline ends. The germline V gene has CDR1 MNHEY and CDR2 SMNVEV (reference sequence). The length of the CDR3 is 15 residues. CDR3 region: CASSLAPGGNQPQHF. CDR3 DNA sequence: TGTGCCAGCAGTTTAGCACCGGGGGGCAATCAGCCCCAGCATTTT.

This clone was seen once. V is TRBV5-4 and J is TRBJ2-1, with TRBD1 matching over 8 bases. The CDR3 spans 16 residues. V lost 4 bases to trimming and J lost 6 bases; unmatched junction nucleotides: 12. The V gene's germline CDR1 is SGHNT and CDR2 YYREEE (reference sequence). CDR3 sequence reads: CASSPAGTGLSNEQFF. CDR3 DNA: TGTGCCAGCAGCCCGGCCGGGACAGGTCTTTCCAATGAGCAGTTCTTC. Full variable domain (outside the CDR3, taken from reference TRBV5-4 and TRBJ2-1): ETGVTQSPTHLIKTRGQQVTLRCSSQSGHNTVSWYQQALGQGPQFIFQYYREEENGRGNFPPRFSGLQFPNYSSELNVNALELDDSALYLCASSPAGTGLSNEQFFGPGTRLTVL.

To note about this clone: One end of the junction does not line up with germline, which may come from a read error. This chain connects TRBV18 to TRBJ2-5; TRBD2 matches at 9 bases. The CDR3 covers 12 residues. Germline-derived CDR1 and CDR2 are KGHSH and LQKENI. The chain's CDR3 is CASSPDLAGLHF. For the CDR3, the DNA is TGTGCCAGCTCACCAGATCTAGCGGGATTGCACTTC.

This CDR3 is CASSLAGGSTDTQYF. For the CDR3, the DNA is TGCGCCAGCAGCCTAGCGGGAGGTTCCACAGATACGCAGTATTTT. The V gene is TRBV4-1, the J gene TRBJ2-3; 10 nucleotides agree with TRBD2. The CDR3 spans 15 residues. Trimming took 4 bases from V and 2 from J; bases not matched to a gene: 3. CDR1 and CDR2 (germline): MGHRA, YSYEKL.

V and J are TRBV28 and TRBJ2-1, with 11 bases lining up with TRBD1. The CDR3 is 15 residues long. The junction had 4 bases not matched to a gene; V was cut back by 5 bases and J by 4 bases. CDR1 is MDHEN and CDR2 is SYDVKM in the germline V gene. CDR3: CASSTGTGGYNEQFF. CDR3 sequence (DNA): TGTGCCAGCAGTACGGGGACAGGGGGTTACAATGAGCAGTTCTTC.

The chain couples TRBV6-5 to TRBJ2-2, with D uncertain. In germline, CDR1 is MNHEY, CDR2 SVGAGI. There are 13 residues in the CDR3. V lost 8 bases, J lost 1 base, and 8 bases lay in between. The CDR3 coding sequence is TGTGCCAGCCCGTTAGAGAACACCGGGGAGCTGTTTTTT. Translating it yields CASPLENTGELFF.